What follows are 2 T cell receptor beta chains derived from one specimen sequenced in a study of T cells after yellow fever vaccination. A single record per CDR3 protein comes from TCRdb applying MiXCR to the 5' RACE reads. The sample records 320,000 or so distinct CDR3 sequences, about 8.3% being singletons. Sequences were derived from PBMCs, sampled roughly 46 days after the first yellow fever vaccination. These receptors were collected from a man younger than 35 who received the YFV17D yellow fever vaccine.

The chain employs TRBV5-4 and TRBJ2-3, with 9 bases fitting TRBD2. V trimming: 6 bases; J trimming: 2 bases; junction bases outside the gene matches: 7. Germline V gene lookup returns CDR1 SGHNT and CDR2 YYREEE (reference sequence). The CDR3 is 15 amino acids. The CDR3 sequence is CASTTGLANTDTQYF. CDR3 in DNA: TGTGCCAGCACCACTGGACTAGCGAACACAGATACGCAGTATTTT.

This clonotype was counted a few times. V usage is TRBV28 and J usage is TRBJ2-7, with TRBD2 as a possible D gene (6 bases). The CDR3 is 14 residues long. Trimming stripped 2 bases from V and 5 bases from J, with 13 bases between. Germline V lookup: CDR1 MDHEN, CDR2 SYDVKM. As DNA, the CDR3 is TGTGCCAGCAGTTTAGGAGGGGAGGCGGACGAGCAGTACTTC. Translated, it gives CASSLGGEADEQYF.